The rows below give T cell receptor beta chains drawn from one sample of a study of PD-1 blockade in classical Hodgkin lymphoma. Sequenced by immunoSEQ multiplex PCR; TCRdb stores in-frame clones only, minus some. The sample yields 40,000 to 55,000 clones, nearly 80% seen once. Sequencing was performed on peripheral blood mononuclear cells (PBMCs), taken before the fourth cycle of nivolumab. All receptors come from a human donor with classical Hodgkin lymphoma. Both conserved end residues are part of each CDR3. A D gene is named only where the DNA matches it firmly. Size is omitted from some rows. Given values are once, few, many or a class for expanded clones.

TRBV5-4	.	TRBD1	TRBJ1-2	CASSLKGGPYGYTF	TGTGCCAGCAGCTTGAAAGGGGGCCCCTATGGCTACACCTTC
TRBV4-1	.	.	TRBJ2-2	CASSQEWRITGELFF	TGCGCCAGCAGCCAAGAGTGGCGGATCACCGGGGAGCTGTTTTTT
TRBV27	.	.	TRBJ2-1	CASSLSPPFNNEQFF	TGTGCCAGCAGTTTATCCCCCCCTTTTAACAATGAGCAGTTCTTC
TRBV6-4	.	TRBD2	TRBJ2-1	CASSDRGRNHEQFF	TGTGCCAGCAGTGATCGCGGGAGGAATCACGAGCAGTTCTTC
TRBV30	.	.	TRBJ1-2	CAGDRIYGYTF	TGTGCCGGAGACAGGATCTATGGCTACACCTTC
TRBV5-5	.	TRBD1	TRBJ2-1	CASSLGQGNLNEQFF	TGTGCCAGCAGCCTGGGACAGGGGAACCTCAATGAGCAGTTCTTC
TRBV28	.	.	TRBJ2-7	CASSHPGTLEQYF	TGTGCCAGCAGCCATCCCGGGACACTGGAGCAGTACTTC
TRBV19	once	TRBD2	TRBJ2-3	CASGLAGSTTDTQYF	TGTGCCAGCGGACTAGCGGGAAGCACCACAGATACGCAGTATTTT
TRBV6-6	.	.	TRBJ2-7	CASSSRGRIYEQYF	TGTGCCAGCAGCTCCCGGGGACGGATCTACGAGCAGTACTTC
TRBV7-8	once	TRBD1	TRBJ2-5	CASSLLRRQGARETQYF	TGTGCCAGCAGCCTCCTCCGCCGACAGGGGGCGAGAGAGACCCAGTACTTC
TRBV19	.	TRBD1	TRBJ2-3	CASSIAGQGLSGTDTQYF	TGTGCCAGTAGTATAGCTGGACAGGGGCTAAGTGGCACAGATACGCAGTATTTT
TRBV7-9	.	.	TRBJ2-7	CASSLLRNEQYF	TGTGCCAGCAGCTTATTGAGGAACGAGCAGTACTTC
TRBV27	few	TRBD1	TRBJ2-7	CASSRAGTGHSEQYF	TGTGCCAGCAGTCGAGCCGGGACAGGGCACAGCGAGCAGTACTTC
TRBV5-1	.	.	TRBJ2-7	CASSTLQGSARGFTYEQYF	TGCGCCAGCAGCACCCTACAGGGATCGGCGCGGGGGTTTACCTACGAGCAGTACTTC
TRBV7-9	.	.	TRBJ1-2	CASSLSQEVGYTF	TGTGCCAGCAGCTTATCCCAGGAAGTTGGCTACACCTTC
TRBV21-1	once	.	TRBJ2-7	CASSKGNRDCSYEQYF	TGTGCCAGCAGCAAAGGAAACAGGGACTGTTCCTACGAGCAGTACTTC
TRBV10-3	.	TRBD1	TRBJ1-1	CAARTGDGVGEAFF	TGTGCCGCCAGGACAGGGGACGGGGTGGGGGAAGCTTTCTTT
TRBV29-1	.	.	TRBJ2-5	CSVGLDQETQYF	TGCAGCGTTGGACTAGACCAAGAGACCCAGTACTTC
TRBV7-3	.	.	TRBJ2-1	CASSQTGAPSYNEQFF	TGTGCCAGCAGCCAGACAGGAGCCCCTTCCTACAATGAGCAGTTCTTC
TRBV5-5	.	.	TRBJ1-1	CASSWLGAGAAEAFF	TGTGCCAGCAGCTGGCTTGGGGCAGGGGCCGCTGAAGCTTTCTTT
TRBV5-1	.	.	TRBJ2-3	CASSLSRRDTQYF	TGCGCCAGCAGCTTGAGCCGAAGGGATACGCAGTATTTT
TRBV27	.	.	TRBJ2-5	CASSSPQGGQETQYF	TGTGCCAGCAGCTCCCCTCAGGGGGGTCAAGAGACCCAGTACTTC
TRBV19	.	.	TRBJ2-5	CASSGGRLETQYF	TGTGCCAGTAGTGGGGGACGTCTAGAGACCCAGTACTTC
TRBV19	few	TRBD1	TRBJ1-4	CASSPGTGESNEKLFF	TGTGCCAGTAGTCCCGGGACAGGGGAGTCTAATGAAAAACTGTTTTTT